The rows below give T cell receptor beta chains drawn from one sample of a study of T-cell memory formation after mild COVID-19. TCRdb reanalysed the 5' RACE reads using MiXCR and keeps one entry per CDR3 protein. The sample includes 530,000 or so distinct CDR3 sequences, 17% of them seen just once. What was sequenced was PBMCs or a T cell subset sorted from them (not recorded which). The receptor source for this set is an adult woman who had mild COVID-19 (a few samples of this study predate the infection). Cell type and time point are not known. Both conserved end residues are part of each CDR3. The D gene is left open where the match is weak. The listing skips clone size in some rows; elsewhere it reads once, few, many or a size class.

D gene	clone size	V gene	J gene	CDR3 protein	CDR3 DNA
TRBD2	few	TRBV7-3	TRBJ2-1	CASRPDRGRGYNEQFF	TGTGCCAGCAGGCCCGATCGTGGGAGGGGTTACAATGAGCAGTTCTTC
-	-	TRBV6-5	TRBJ1-1	CASSFTGPAEAFF	TGTGCCAGCAGTTTCACAGGGCCGGCTGAAGCTTTCTTT
TRBD1	many	TRBV6-1	TRBJ2-7	CASRRITGGGMAYEQYF	TGTGCCAGCAGGCGGATTACAGGGGGCGGAATGGCCTACGAGCAGTACTTC
TRBD2	few	TRBV5-1	TRBJ2-1	CASSLAAVAGGGEQFF	TGCGCCAGCAGCTTGGCGGCGGTAGCGGGAGGCGGTGAGCAGTTCTTC
-	-	TRBV5-8	TRBJ2-3	CASSWDPSTDTQYF	TGTGCCAGCAGCTGGGATCCCAGCACAGATACGCAGTATTTT
-	-	TRBV6-2/TRBV6-3	TRBJ2-1	CASDSYNEQFF	TGTGCCAGCGATTCCTACAATGAGCAGTTCTTC
-	few	TRBV10-3	TRBJ2-3	CAIRPAIGASTDTQYF	TGTGCCATCAGGCCTGCCATAGGGGCTTCGACAGATACGCAGTATTTT
TRBD2	-	TRBV11-3	TRBJ2-3	CASSLDPIAGGNTDTQYF	TGTGCCAGCAGCTTAGATCCGATAGCGGGAGGAAACACAGATACGCAGTATTTT
TRBD2	-	TRBV14	TRBJ2-2	CASSLIPGGTGELFF	TGTGCCAGCAGCCTGATTCCCGGGGGGACCGGGGAGCTGTTTTTT
-	few	TRBV5-1	TRBJ2-7	CASSLAGDPGIYEQYF	TGCGCCAGCAGCTTGGCCGGAGACCCAGGGATCTACGAGCAGTACTTC